The 19 T cell receptor beta chains below were found in one sample sequenced in a study of CD8 T cells in Susac syndrome. RNA, at roughly 0.5 to 1 ug, was reverse transcribed with random hexamers. TCRdb redid the calling of the immunoSEQ multiplex PCR reads with MiXCR, one entry per CDR3 protein. The sample consists of some 300,000 distinct CDR3 sequences, over 75% of them appearing once. Sequencing was performed on CD8+ T cells from PBMCs. The receptors here all came from a human donor with multiple sclerosis.

The chain joins TRBV29-1 to TRBJ1-4, with D uncertain. The V gene's germline CDR1 is SQVTM and CDR2 ANQGSEA. V was clipped by 6 bases and J by 0 bases, with 17 bases between them. The CDR3 has 16 residues. CDR3 in amino acids: CSVLPSRDATNEKLFF. The CDR3 nucleotides are TGCAGCGTCTTACCTAGCCGGGATGCAACTAATGAAAAACTGTTTTTT.

This clonotype appeared once. The V gene is TRBV20-1, the J gene TRBJ2-7; D is uncertain. V shed 3 bases and J shed 6 bases, with 15 bases lying between them. The germline gives CDR1 DFQATT, CDR2 SNEGSKA (reference sequence). This CDR3 region has 13 residues. The CDR3 DNA sequence: TGCAGTGCTAGTATCAGTACCGGGCCCGAGCAGTACTTC. Its protein is CSASISTGPEQYF.

The chain links TRBV6-2 or TRBV6-3 to TRBJ2-1; D gene unclear. The CDR3 has 14 residues. V lost 2 bases, J lost 3 bases, and 8 bases lay in between. CDR1 and CDR2 (germline): MNHEY, SVGEGT. CDR3 region: CASSYGVGYNEQFF. The CDR3 bases are TGTGCCAGCAGTTACGGGGTGGGCTACAATGAGCAGTTCTTC.

The chain recombines TRBV21-1 with TRBJ2-3; TRBD2 is the table's D call, not checked against the DNA. TRBV21-1 is assigned pseudogene status. This CDR3 has 19 amino acids. The CDR3 DNA reads as TGTGCCAGCAGCAAAGGAGTTTTCAAGGAGGATGGAGACACAGATACGCAGTATTTT. This codes for CASSKGVFKEDGDTDTQYF.

The V gene is TRBV28, the J gene TRBJ2-2; no clear D gene. CDR1 is MDHEN and CDR2 is SYDVKM in the germline V gene. V dropped 10 bases and J dropped 5 bases, with 11 bases sitting between them. CDR3 size: 12 residues. The DNA for the CDR3 is TGTGCCACCCAAATTTATACCGGGGAGCTGTTTTTT. Amino acid sequence: CATQIYTGELFF. Full variable domain (missing parts from reference TRBV28 and TRBJ2-2): DVKVTQSSRYLVKRTGEKVFLECVQDMDHENMFWYRQDPGLGLRLIYFSYDVKMKEKGDIPEGYSVSREKKERFSLILESASTNQTSMYLCATQIYTGELFFGEGSRLTVL.

This clonotype has only a few counts. The V and J genes are TRBV20-1 and TRBJ2-1; D is perhaps TRBD2 (6 bases). The CDR3 spans 15 residues. Germline-derived CDR1 and CDR2 are DFQATT and SNEGSKA (reference sequence). Trimming shortened V by 2 bases and J by 4 bases, and 15 bases separated the two germline ends. In nucleotides, the CDR3 is TGCAGTGCTAGACAACCTCAACGGGAGTACAATGAGCAGTTCTTC. This gives the protein CSARQPQREYNEQFF.

V gene TRBV28 combines with J gene TRBJ2-1; 7 bases line up with TRBD2. The V and J ends lost 1 base and 1 base, in that order; junction bases with no gene match: 7. Germline values: CDR1 MDHEN, CDR2 SYDVKM. The CDR3 consists of 17 residues. CDR3 in DNA: TGTGCCAGCAGTTTATTGGCGGGGGACCCATCCTACAATGAGCAGTTCTTC. Translation gives CASSLLAGDPSYNEQFF.

A single count supports this clonotype. V gene TRBV13 combines with J gene TRBJ2-5; D not resolved. The CDR3 has 16 amino acids. Trimming pared 5 bases from V and 2 bases from J, leaving 18 bases between. Germline CDR1 PRHDT, CDR2 FYEKMQ (reference sequence). CDR3 residues: CASSLKRDVRQETQYF. The CDR3 coding sequence is TGTGCCAGCAGCCTGAAAAGAGATGTCCGGCAAGAGACCCAGTACTTC.

The rearrangement joins TRBV7-9 to TRBJ1-1; D is unresolved. This CDR3 contains 12 residues. Germline V CDR1 and CDR2: SEHNR, FQNEAQ (reference sequence). V dropped 3 bases and J dropped 9 bases, with 11 bases sitting between them. In DNA, the CDR3 is TGTGCCAGCAGCTTCCAAGTCATGCAAGCTTTCTTT. Protein product: CASSFQVMQAFF. The variable domain in full, completed from reference TRBV7-9 and TRBJ1-1, reads DTGVSQNPRHKITKRGQNVTFRCDPISEHNRLYWYRQTLGQGPEFLTYFQNEAQLEKSRLLSDRFSAERPKGSFSTLEIQRTEQGDSAMYLCASSFQVMQAFFGQGTRLTVV.

This clonotype has a handful of counts. The chain carries TRBV6-5 and TRBJ2-7; D is unclear. The V gene lost 0 bases and the J gene lost 0 bases, with 9 bases spanning the gap. The CDR3 has 15 amino acids. Germline V gene sequence: CDR1 MNHEY, CDR2 SVGAGI. CDR3: CASSYSPAPSYEQYF. The CDR3 region has the DNA TGTGCCAGCAGTTACTCGCCGGCACCCTCCTACGAGCAGTACTTC.

The chain employs TRBV12-3 or TRBV12-4 and TRBJ2-1; TRBD1 is a possible D gene (5 bases). The V and J ends lost 4 bases and 12 bases respectively, with 13 bases between them. The CDR3 contains 12 residues. The CDR3: CASSSEAGWQFF. DNA for the CDR3: TGTGCCAGCAGTTCAGAGGCAGGGTGGCAGTTCTTC.

The rearrangement links TRBV21-1 to TRBJ1-5; no DNA check was done on the table's D call, TRBD1. TRBV21-1 is deemed a pseudogene. The CDR3 is made up of 16 amino acids. Here the CDR3 reads CASTKRPRGGNQPQHF. In nucleotides, the CDR3 is TGTGCCAGCACCAAAAGACCCAGGGGAGGCAATCAGCCCCAGCATTTT.

The V and J genes are TRBV28 and TRBJ1-3; tentatively, D is TRBD1 (5 bases). The CDR3 length is 15 residues. The germline V gene encodes CDR1 MDHEN and CDR2 SYDVKM. V was clipped by 4 bases and J by 0 bases, with 10 bases between them. The DNA for the CDR3 is TGTGCCAGCAGTTGGGGCAGGATCTCTGGAAACACCATATATTTT. It yields the protein CASSWGRISGNTIYF.

The chain uses TRBV21-1 and TRBJ2-7; no DNA check was done on the table's D call, TRBD2. TRBV21-1 is a documented pseudogene. The CDR3 consists of 13 residues. CDR3 amino acids: CASSEREGREQYF. DNA of the CDR3: TGTGCCAGCAGCGAGCGGGAGGGCCGCGAGCAGTACTTC.

This CDR3 is CATNPGLADHEQYF. In DNA, the CDR3 is TGTGCCACCAATCCGGGACTAGCGGACCACGAGCAGTACTTC. The chain joins TRBV19 to TRBJ2-7; 11 bases align to TRBD2. CDR3 length equals 14 residues. The V gene end was trimmed by 10 bases and the J gene end by 5 bases; junction bases not matched to a gene: 10. The V gene's germline CDR1 is LNHDA and CDR2 SQIVND (reference sequence).

This clonotype appeared a single time. The chain is built from TRBV6-5 and TRBJ2-2; D gene uncertain. The CDR3 is 14 amino acids. Trimming stripped 5 bases from V and 4 bases from J, with 11 bases between. Germline V gene sequence: CDR1 MNHEY, CDR2 SVGAGI. CDR3 in amino acids: CASSPKLSTGELFF. As DNA, the CDR3 is TGTGCCAGCAGTCCTAAGCTGAGCACCGGGGAGCTGTTTTTT.

CDR3 DNA: TGTGCCTGGACCACGCTGAGCTCGATGAACACTGAAGCTTTCTTT. This encodes CAWTTLSSMNTEAFF. This chain joins TRBV30 and TRBJ1-1; D is unclear. The CDR3 totals 15 residues. The germline V gene has CDR1 GTSNPN and CDR2 SVGIG (reference sequence). Trimming cost V 4 bases and J 0 bases, with 15 bases left between them.

The DNA for the CDR3 is TGTGCCAGCTCGCCCGGGATAATGATCTACGAGCAGTACTTC. It specifies CASSPGIMIYEQYF. The chain links TRBV27 to TRBJ2-7; TRBD2 might be the D (5 bases). Germline CDR1 and CDR2: MNHEY and SMNVEV (reference sequence). The CDR3 is 14 amino acids. V dropped 8 bases and J dropped 3 bases, with 17 bases sitting between them.

This clonotype was seen a few times. The CDR3 bases are TGTGCCAGCAGTTATGAACGGACTTCATTACCCAATGAGCAGTTCTTC. It encodes CASSYERTSLPNEQFF. The rearrangement uses TRBV6-5 and TRBJ2-1; D might be TRBD2 (5 bases). Germline V lookup: CDR1 MNHEY, CDR2 SVGAGI. The V end lost 3 bases, the J end lost 6 bases, and 18 bases lay between the germline ends. This CDR3 has 16 amino acids.